The present entry profiles one T cell receptor beta chain with its context. This sample was included in a study of blood T cell repertoires in COVID-19. Germline CDR1 reads LNHDA; CDR2 reads SQIVND (reference sequence). The V and J ends lost 7 bases and 5 bases respectively, with 30 bases between them. This CDR3 region has 19 residues. The participants were between 18 and 89 years old and came from some 25 US areas. Under the authors' procedure: How many nucleated cells were present was estimated from reference gene primer amplification. Clones were sequenced by immunoSEQ multiplex PCR, and TCRdb holds only the in-frame ones, with some missing. The DNA gave D and trimming, while V, J and clone size come from that table. The data show approximately 160,000 clones, with about four fifths seen just once and 3.6% held by the top ten.

The sequenced sample was PBMCs or T cells enriched from blood (not recorded which). The sequence was obtained from a woman aged 45-65 years in a cohort exposed to, infected with or recovered from COVID-19 (not recorded which). J is TRBJ2-1 and V is TRBV19; D might be TRBD1 (6 bases). The CDR3 loop reads CASMPFWDEEQGTNNEQFF. CDR3 DNA sequence: TGTGCCAGTATGCCATTTTGGGATGAAGAACAGGGTACTAACAATGAGCAGTTCTTC.